A single sample is the source of the 22 T cell receptor beta chains below, sequenced in a study of blood T cell repertoires in COVID-19. TCRdb's table, derived via immunoSEQ multiplex PCR, lists solely in-frame clones and lacks some. Here the sample spans over 60,000 clones, 85% to 90% being singletons. Material for sequencing was peripheral blood. The receptors shown here come from an older man with active or convalescent COVID-19.

This chain uses TRBV7-3 with TRBJ1-3, with D unresolved. The V end lost 1 base, the J end lost 0 bases, and 7 bases lay between the germline ends. From germline, CDR1 is SGHTA and CDR2 FQGTGA. There are 15 residues in the CDR3. CDR3 sequence reads: CASSLNSNSGNTIYF. In nucleotides, the CDR3 is TGTGCCAGCAGCTTAAACAGCAACTCTGGAAACACCATATATTTT.

The chain combines TRBV3-1 (or the pseudogene TRBV3-2) with TRBJ2-1; D might be TRBD2 (6 bases). Per the germline V gene, CDR1 is LGHDT and CDR2 is YNNKEL (reference sequence). The CDR3 has 14 residues. Trimming took 4 bases from V and 7 from J, leaving 14 bases between them. Here the CDR3 DNA reads TGTGCCAGCAGCCTCCGGGTCGCGGGGAATGAGCAGTTCTTC. Translating it yields CASSLRVAGNEQFF.

The gene calls are TRBV3-1 (or the pseudogene TRBV3-2) and TRBJ2-7, with D possibly matching TRBD2 (6 bases). V was pared by 1 base and J by 6 bases, with 7 bases between. The CDR3 totals 12 residues. Germline V gives CDR1 LGHDT, CDR2 YNNKEL (reference sequence). CDR3 coding DNA: TGTGCCAGCAGCCAAGGTAGCGGCGAGCAGTACTTC. This translates into CASSQGSGEQYF.

The chain uses TRBV18 and TRBJ1-5, with TRBD1 matching 8 bases. The V and J ends lost 6 bases and 2 bases, in that order; junction bases with no gene match: 6. The V gene's germline CDR1 is KGHSH and CDR2 LQKENI. The CDR3 covers 15 residues. The CDR3, as DNA: TGTGCCAGCTCTCAGACAGGGGTAGGCAATCAGCCCCAGCATTTT. This sequence encodes CASSQTGVGNQPQHF.

The chain recombines TRBV6-6 with TRBJ2-7, with 10 bases lining up with TRBD2. This CDR3 spans 14 amino acids. V was clipped by 1 base and J by 4 bases; unmatched bases: 1. Per the germline V gene, CDR1 is MNHNY and CDR2 is SVGAGI (reference sequence). The DNA for the CDR3 is TGTGCCAGCAGTTACTGGACTAGCGGATACGAGCAGTACTTC. It yields the protein CASSYWTSGYEQYF.

The chain links TRBV5-6 to TRBJ1-4, with 7 bases fitting TRBD1. This CDR3 comprises 15 residues. Germline lookup yields CDR1 SGHDT and CDR2 YYEEEE. J lost 7 bases, V lost 0 bases, and 6 bases had no gene match. CDR3 in amino acids: CASSLVAGGTEKLFF. CDR3 DNA: TGTGCCAGCAGCTTGGTGGCAGGGGGGACTGAAAAACTGTTTTTT.

V is TRBV7-2 and J is TRBJ1-3; D is unresolved. Between the trimmed V and J ends, which lost 2 bases and 0 bases, there was a span of 14 bases. The CDR3 totals 17 residues. Germline V gene sequence: CDR1 SGHTA, CDR2 FQGNSA. The CDR3, as DNA: TGTGCCAGCAGCTTACGCGTCCGATCAACCTCTGGAAACACCATATATTTT. As protein: CASSLRVRSTSGNTIYF.

The chain has TRBV12-3 or TRBV12-4 and TRBJ2-4, with D unresolved. V lost 6 bases, J lost 5 bases, and 5 bases lay in between. This CDR3 is built from 11 residues. The CDR3 protein is CASSLENIQYF. The CDR3 DNA is TGTGCCAGCAGCCTTGAAAACATTCAGTACTTC.

The chain recombines TRBV3-1 (or the pseudogene TRBV3-2) with TRBJ2-7, with 7 bases identical to TRBD2. The CDR3 is made up of 12 amino acids. Germline CDR1 is LGHDT and CDR2 is YNNKEL (reference sequence). With V trimmed by 4 bases and J by 9 bases, 6 bases remained unmatched. The CDR3 reads CASSLTSSVQYF. CDR3 nucleotide sequence: TGTGCCAGCAGCCTGACTAGCTCGGTGCAGTACTTC.

This rearrangement joins TRBV28 to TRBJ2-7; D ambiguous. The germline gives CDR1 MDHEN, CDR2 SYDVKM. V lost 5 bases and J 2 bases, leaving 13 bases between the germline ends. This CDR3 region has 14 residues. The DNA of the CDR3 is TGTGCCAGCAGTGTCCTCCGCGACACCTACGAGCAGTACTTC. Encoded protein: CASSVLRDTYEQYF.

This rearrangement joins TRBV11-2 to TRBJ2-7, with D possibly TRBD1 on 6 matching bases. This CDR3 has 14 amino acids. Trimming left V 5 bases short and J 3 bases short, with 14 bases between. Germline V CDR1 and CDR2: SGHAT, FQNNGV. The CDR3 bases are TGTGCCAGCAGCCACTTCGGACAGCTCTACGAGCAGTACTTC. It yields the protein CASSHFGQLYEQYF.

V and J are TRBV5-1 and TRBJ1-2; D gene uncertain. The germline V gene has CDR1 SGHRS and CDR2 YFSETQ. The V end was cut by 4 bases, the J end by 1 base, with 8 bases between. The CDR3 contains 13 residues. The CDR3 is CASSLTVNYGYTF. The DNA of the CDR3 is TGCGCCAGCAGCCTCACGGTTAACTATGGCTACACCTTC.

This chain links TRBV6-6 with TRBJ1-3, with a tentative D call TRBD1 (5 bases). CDR1 is MNHNY and CDR2 is SVGAGI in the germline V gene (reference sequence). The CDR3 is made up of 14 amino acids. V was cut by 6 bases and J by 2 bases, with 11 bases left in between. The CDR3 DNA reads as TGTGCCAGCAGCTTCGGGGGGACTGGAAACACCATATATTTT. Its protein product is CASSFGGTGNTIYF.

This chain connects TRBV6-5 to TRBJ2-2, with 7 bases lining up with TRBD1. This CDR3 region has 14 residues. In germline, CDR1 is MNHEY, CDR2 SVGAGI. J gave up 1 base and V 6 bases, and 2 bases lay outside the gene matches. The CDR3 loop reads CASRGTENTGELFF. The DNA of the CDR3 is TGTGCCAGCAGGGGGACAGAGAACACCGGGGAGCTGTTTTTT.

This clone came up once. The CDR3 nucleotides read TGTGCCTGGAGTCTCAGCGTTCAAGAGACCCAGTACTTC. Protein sequence: CAWSLSVQETQYF. The chain combines TRBV30 with TRBJ2-5; no definite D call. The CDR3 sequence is 13 residues long. V dropped 2 bases and J dropped 2 bases, with 9 bases sitting between them. Germline V CDR1 and CDR2: GTSNPN, SVGIG (reference sequence).

The chain uses TRBV6-5 and TRBJ2-1, with a weak D call TRBD1 (6 bases). Germline V lookup: CDR1 MNHEY, CDR2 SVGAGI. V dropped 4 bases and J dropped 9 bases, with 13 bases sitting between them. The CDR3 contains 13 residues. The CDR3, as DNA: TGTGCCAGCAGTTTTAGACAGGCTGGTGAGCAGTTCTTC. Its translation is CASSFRQAGEQFF.

The chain recombines TRBV3-1 (or the pseudogene TRBV3-2) with TRBJ1-4; no firm D call. CDR3 length: 14 residues. The germline gives CDR1 LGHDT, CDR2 YNNKEL (reference sequence). V lost 5 bases to trimming and J lost 5 bases, with 12 bases between them. CDR3: CASSYQAENEKLFF. CDR3 nucleotides: TGTGCCAGCAGCTACCAGGCTGAAAATGAAAAACTGTTTTTT.

The chain carries TRBV18 and TRBJ1-4; possible D gene TRBD1, 5 bases. Trimming cost V 2 bases and J 8 bases, with 18 bases left between them. This CDR3 is 16 amino acids long. Per the germline V gene, CDR1 is KGHSH and CDR2 is LQKENI. The DNA for the CDR3 is TGTGCCAGCTCACCATTCTCGGGGGAAATATTCGAAAAACTGTTTTTT. It specifies CASSPFSGEIFEKLFF.

In regard to this clone: Its ends do not fully match the called genes, so a read error is possible. The chain employs TRBV19 and TRBJ2-1, with 7 bases fitting TRBD2. Germline values: CDR1 LNHDA, CDR2 SQIVND (reference sequence). This CDR3 comprises 13 residues. CDR3 loop: CAISWEGHNEQFF. CDR3 sequence (DNA): TGTGCCATTAGTTGGGAGGGACACAATGAGCAGTTCTTC.

The chain employs TRBV6-5 and TRBJ1-1; D is uncertain. V lost 0 bases, J lost 6 bases, and 8 bases lay in between. Germline V lookup: CDR1 MNHEY, CDR2 SVGAGI. The CDR3 contains 13 residues. The chain's CDR3 is CASSYSNSPEAFF. The CDR3 bases are TGTGCCAGCAGTTACTCGAACTCCCCTGAAGCTTTCTTT.

The chain couples TRBV11-2 to TRBJ1-1; maybe TRBD1 (6 bases). Trimming took 6 bases from V and 11 from J, leaving 22 bases between them. CDR3 length: 14 amino acids. Germline CDR1 is SGHAT and CDR2 is FQNNGV. CDR3 nucleotide sequence: TGTGCCAGCAGGATTTCCGTAGGGGGAGCGCGCGCTTTCTTT. Its protein product is CASRISVGGARAFF.

V usage is TRBV2 and J usage is TRBJ1-4; D possibly corresponds to TRBD1 (5 bases). The V gene lost 8 bases and the J gene lost 3 bases, with 10 bases spanning the gap. The CDR3 is 13 amino acids. CDR1 and CDR2 (germline): SNHLY, FYNNEI. The CDR3 loop reads CASGTPPNEKLFF. The CDR3 region has the DNA TGTGCCAGCGGGACTCCTCCTAATGAAAAACTGTTTTTT.